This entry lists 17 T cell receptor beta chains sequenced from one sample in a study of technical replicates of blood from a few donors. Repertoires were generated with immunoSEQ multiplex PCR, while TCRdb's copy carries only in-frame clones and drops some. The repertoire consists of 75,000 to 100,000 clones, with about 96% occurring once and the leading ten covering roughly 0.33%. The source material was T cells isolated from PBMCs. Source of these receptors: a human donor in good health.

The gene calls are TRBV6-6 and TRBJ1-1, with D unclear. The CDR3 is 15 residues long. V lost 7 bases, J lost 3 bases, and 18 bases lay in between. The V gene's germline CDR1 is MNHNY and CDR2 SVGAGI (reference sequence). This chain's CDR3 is CASNTVGSGDTEAFF. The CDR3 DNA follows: TGTGCCAGCAACACAGTCGGGAGCGGGGACACTGAAGCTTTCTTT.

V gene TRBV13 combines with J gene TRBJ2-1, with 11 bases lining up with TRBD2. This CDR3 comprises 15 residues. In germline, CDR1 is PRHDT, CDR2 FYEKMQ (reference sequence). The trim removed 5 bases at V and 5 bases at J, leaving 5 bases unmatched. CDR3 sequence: CASSHIAGGDNEQFF. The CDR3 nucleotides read TGTGCCAGCAGCCATATAGCGGGAGGGGACAATGAGCAGTTCTTC.

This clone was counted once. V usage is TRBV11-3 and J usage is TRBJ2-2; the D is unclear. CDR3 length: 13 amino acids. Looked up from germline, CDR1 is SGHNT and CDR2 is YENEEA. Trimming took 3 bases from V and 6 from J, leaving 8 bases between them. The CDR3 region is CASSFVSSGELFF. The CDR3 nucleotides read TGTGCCAGCAGCTTTGTGAGTTCCGGGGAGCTGTTTTTT.

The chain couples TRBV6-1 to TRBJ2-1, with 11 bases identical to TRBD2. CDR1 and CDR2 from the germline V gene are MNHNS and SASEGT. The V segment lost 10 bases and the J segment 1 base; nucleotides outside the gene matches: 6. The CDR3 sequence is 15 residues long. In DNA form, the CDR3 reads TGTGCCACCGTAGCGGGAGGGGAGTCCTACAATGAGCAGTTCTTC. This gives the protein CATVAGGESYNEQFF.

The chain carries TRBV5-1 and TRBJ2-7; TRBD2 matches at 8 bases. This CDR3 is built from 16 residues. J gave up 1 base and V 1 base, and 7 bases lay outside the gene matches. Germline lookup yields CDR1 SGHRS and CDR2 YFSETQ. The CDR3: CASSLFPGTSSYEQYF. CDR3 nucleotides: TGCGCCAGCAGCTTGTTCCCAGGGACTAGTTCCTACGAGCAGTACTTC.

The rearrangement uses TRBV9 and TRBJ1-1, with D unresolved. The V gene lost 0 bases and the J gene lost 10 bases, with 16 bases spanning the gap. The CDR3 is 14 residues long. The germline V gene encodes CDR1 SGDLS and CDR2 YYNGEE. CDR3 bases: TGTGCCAGCAGCGTAGATCTTGATGTGGGGAGAGCTTTCTTT. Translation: CASSVDLDVGRAFF.

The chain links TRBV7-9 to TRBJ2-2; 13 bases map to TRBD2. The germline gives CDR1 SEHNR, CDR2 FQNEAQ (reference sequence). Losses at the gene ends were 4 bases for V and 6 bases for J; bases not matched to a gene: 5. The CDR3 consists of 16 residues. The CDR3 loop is CASSSGLAGESGELFF. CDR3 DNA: TGTGCCAGCAGCTCTGGACTAGCGGGAGAGTCCGGGGAGCTGTTTTTT.

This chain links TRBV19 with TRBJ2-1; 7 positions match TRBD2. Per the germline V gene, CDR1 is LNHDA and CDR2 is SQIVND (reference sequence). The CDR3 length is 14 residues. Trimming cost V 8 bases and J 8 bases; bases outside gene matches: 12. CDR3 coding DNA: TGTGCCAGTGCTAGCCGCGGGAGTGGCGATGAGCAGTTCTTC. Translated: CASASRGSGDEQFF.

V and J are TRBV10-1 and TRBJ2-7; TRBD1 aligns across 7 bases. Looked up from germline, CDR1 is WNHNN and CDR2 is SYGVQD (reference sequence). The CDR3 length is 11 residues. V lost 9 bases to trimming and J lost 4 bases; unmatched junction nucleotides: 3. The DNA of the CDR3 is TGCGCCAGAGACAGGGTGTACGAGCAGTACTTC. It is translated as CARDRVYEQYF.

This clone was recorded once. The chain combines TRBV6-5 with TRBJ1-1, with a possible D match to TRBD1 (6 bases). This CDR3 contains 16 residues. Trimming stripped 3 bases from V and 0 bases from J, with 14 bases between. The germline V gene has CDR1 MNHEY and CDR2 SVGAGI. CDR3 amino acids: CASSYGGGELNTEAFF. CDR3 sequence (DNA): TGTGCCAGCAGTTATGGGGGGGGCGAATTGAACACTGAAGCTTTCTTT.

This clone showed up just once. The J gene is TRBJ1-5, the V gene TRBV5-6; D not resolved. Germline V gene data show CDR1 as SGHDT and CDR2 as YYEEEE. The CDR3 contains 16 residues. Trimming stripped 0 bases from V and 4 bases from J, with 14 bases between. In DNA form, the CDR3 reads TGTGCCAGCAGCTTGGGGGCGACGGTTGTAAATCAGCCCCAGCATTTT. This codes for CASSLGATVVNQPQHF.

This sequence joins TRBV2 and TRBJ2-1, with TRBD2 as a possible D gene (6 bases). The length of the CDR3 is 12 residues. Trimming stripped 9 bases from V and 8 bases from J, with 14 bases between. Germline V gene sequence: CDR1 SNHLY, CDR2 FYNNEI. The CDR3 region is CASRERHDEQFF. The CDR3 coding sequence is TGTGCCAGTCGGGAGCGTCACGATGAGCAGTTCTTC.

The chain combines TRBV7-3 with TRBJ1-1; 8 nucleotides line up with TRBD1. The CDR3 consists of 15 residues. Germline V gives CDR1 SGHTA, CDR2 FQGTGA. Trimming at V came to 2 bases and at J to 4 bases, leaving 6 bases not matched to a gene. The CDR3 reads CASSLSGQGGTEAFF. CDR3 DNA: TGTGCCAGCAGCTTATCTGGACAGGGAGGCACTGAAGCTTTCTTT.

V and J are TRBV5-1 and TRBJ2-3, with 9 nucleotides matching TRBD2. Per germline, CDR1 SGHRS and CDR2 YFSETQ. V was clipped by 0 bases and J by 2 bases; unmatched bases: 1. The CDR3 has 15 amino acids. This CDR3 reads CASSLGGGDTDTQYF. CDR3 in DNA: TGCGCCAGCAGCTTGGGCGGGGGGGACACAGATACGCAGTATTTT.

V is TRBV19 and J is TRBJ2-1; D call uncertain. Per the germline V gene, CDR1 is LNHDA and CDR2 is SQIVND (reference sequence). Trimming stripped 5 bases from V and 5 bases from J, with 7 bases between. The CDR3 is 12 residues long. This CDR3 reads CASSFSHNEQFF. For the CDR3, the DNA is TGTGCCAGTAGTTTTAGTCACAATGAGCAGTTCTTC.

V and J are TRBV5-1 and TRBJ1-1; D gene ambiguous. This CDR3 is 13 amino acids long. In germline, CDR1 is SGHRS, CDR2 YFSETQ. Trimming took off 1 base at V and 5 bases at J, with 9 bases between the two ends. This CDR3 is CASSLLFGTEAFF. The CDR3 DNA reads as TGCGCCAGCAGCTTGTTGTTCGGGACTGAAGCTTTCTTT.

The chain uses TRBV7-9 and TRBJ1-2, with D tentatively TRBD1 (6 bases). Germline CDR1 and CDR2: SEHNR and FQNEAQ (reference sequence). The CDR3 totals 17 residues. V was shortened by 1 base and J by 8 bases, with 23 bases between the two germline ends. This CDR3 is CASSLGARTVSLRGYTF. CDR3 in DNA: TGTGCCAGCAGCTTAGGAGCTCGGACAGTGTCGTTGAGGGGCTACACCTTC.